The source of this T cell receptor (beta chain) is a study of T cell repertoires in ileal Crohn's disease. Study summary: M6 samples are neoterminal ileum biopsies from postoperative colonoscopy.

Concerning this clone: Antigen: not known.

TCRdb keeps only in-frame clones here, not all; method: immunoSEQ multiplex PCR. The repertoire holds a few thousand clones, with more than 80% as singletons. Trimming cost V 7 bases and J 1 base; bases outside gene matches: 7. Germline CDR1 is MRHNA and CDR2 is SNTAGT. This CDR3 comprises 15 residues. Time point in this sample: neoterminal ileum biopsy at postoperative endoscopy, about 6 months after surgery. Whole-study findings and limits: Active smokers at surgery had more clonal expansions than non-smokers. The median delay to postoperative endoscopy was less than eight months. Clonality above 26.8% at surgery always came with endoscopic recurrence.

The sequencing sample was made of ileal tissue. The sequence derives from an adult with Crohn's disease. This chain joins TRBV6-4 and TRBJ2-3; 8 bases map to TRBD2. CDR3 sequence reads: CASTPGSGGTDTQYF. The CDR3 nucleotides read TGTGCCAGCACCCCGGGTAGCGGGGGCACAGATACGCAGTATTTT.